A selection of T cell receptor beta chains follows, all from one sample in a study of cytomegalovirus exposure and HLA in healthy donors. TCRdb keeps only in-frame clones here, not all; method: immunoSEQ multiplex PCR. Here the sample spans 150,000 to 200,000 clones, roughly 80% being singletons. What was sequenced was PBMCs. The receptor source for this set is a human donor in good health. Each CDR3 is given without its conserved first and last residue.

j_call | cdr3_length | v_call | cdr3_aa
TRBJ1-5 | 13 | TRBV10-2 | ASSEQGIGNQPQH
TRBJ1-2 | 9 | TRBV5-3 | ADAGSYGYT
TRBJ2-7 | 14 | TRBV4-1 | ASSQDLARVLCEQY
TRBJ2-7 | 14 | TRBV5-4 | ASSSDVGSATYEQY
TRBJ1-1 | 13 | TRBV4-3 | ASSQDPGGGTEAF
TRBJ1-3 | 12 | TRBV6-5 | ASKSGGSGNTIY
TRBJ2-5 | 11 | TRBV7-7 | ARTMDSGETQY
TRBJ2-2 | 8 | TRBV20-1 | SGAAGELF
TRBJ2-5 | 12 | TRBV7-2 | ASSPQGIVETQY
TRBJ2-1 | 13 | TRBV7-9 | ASTQRGTGGNEQF
TRBJ2-1 | 10 | TRBV7-8 | ASSLLLGEQF
TRBJ1-1 | 16 | TRBV4-1 | ASSQEAHPGGAYTEAF
TRBJ2-3 | 13 | TRBV25-1 | ASSARTGFVDTQY
TRBJ2-7 | 12 | TRBV27 | ASSSTTVSYEQY
TRBJ1-2 | 13 | TRBV27 | ASSLLGGDNYGYT
TRBJ2-1 | 13 | TRBV7-2 | ASSPGLAGEGEQF
TRBJ2-2 | 12 | TRBV5-6 | ASSLKLITGELF
TRBJ1-1 | 11 | TRBV7-6 | ASSLQENTEAF
TRBJ2-7 | 10 | TRBV7-9 | ASSKQPYEQY
TRBJ1-1 | 11 | TRBV7-2 | ASSLKINTEAF
TRBJ2-7 | 17 | TRBV5-4 | ASSLARLAGGLTPYEQY
TRBJ1-1 | 13 | TRBV19 | ASSISDRKNTEAF
TRBJ2-5 | 12 | TRBV27 | ASSLDRYQETQY
TRBJ1-1 | 10 | TRBV10-3 | AIGGGNTEAF
TRBJ2-3 | 9 | TRBV30 | AWLRPDTQY
TRBJ2-5 | 12 | TRBV6-1 | ASSVRDRWETQY
TRBJ2-6 | 13 | TRBV5-1 | ASSNGTTGANVLT
TRBJ2-7 | 12 | TRBV7-8 | ASSLADRGDEQY
TRBJ2-1 | 13 | TRBV25-1 | ASSDPGLRNNEQF
TRBJ2-2 | 15 | TRBV28 | ASSLYSGNANTGELF
TRBJ2-3 | 12 | TRBV11-3 | ASSLQGYPDTQY
TRBJ2-7 | 15 | TRBV7-8 | ASSSARPGTGFDEQY
TRBJ1-2 | 11 | TRBV4-3 | ASSQKQYYGYT
TRBJ2-7 | 11 | TRBV4-3 | ASSQDGGGEQY
TRBJ2-2 | 12 | TRBV6-5 | ASSMQGNTGELF
TRBJ2-6 | 14 | TRBV4-3 | ASSQELSSGANVLT
TRBJ2-3 | 13 | TRBV6-1 | ASRVTSGGADTQY
TRBJ2-1 | 13 | TRBV7-2 | ASSLGGDTYNEQF
TRBJ2-1 | 13 | TRBV7-2 | ASSSSGQGYNEQF
TRBJ1-2 | 11 | TRBV6-6 | ASSTGQPYGYT
TRBJ2-1 | 14 | TRBV4-3 | ASSHLSGGTDNEQF
TRBJ1-4 | 13 | TRBV7-2 | ASSPGQFEEEKLF
TRBJ2-3 | 12 | TRBV1 | TPRNRGRTDTQY
TRBJ2-1 | 13 | TRBV11-2 | ASSLVGGAYNEQF
TRBJ1-1 | 10 | TRBV19 | ASRPFGGEAF
TRBJ1-2 | 12 | TRBV7-3 | ASSPRDRSYGYT
TRBJ2-3 | 8 | TRBV2 | ASHGETQY
TRBJ2-7 | 12 | TRBV6-5 | ASSYTGPSGEQY
TRBJ1-2 | 12 | TRBV6-5 | ASSTDDTNYGYT
TRBJ2-5 | 11 | TRBV10-3 | AINRVYQETQY
TRBJ2-3 | 14 | TRBV5-6 | ASSRRIAGASDTQY
TRBJ1-4 | 14 | TRBV5-1 | ASSFSPRTGDEKLF
TRBJ1-3 | 12 | TRBV2 | ASTIPGSGNTIY
TRBJ2-3 | 16 | TRBV4-3 | ASSQDRGREEGADTQY
TRBJ1-5 | 15 | TRBV30 | AGRAGTPDNSNQPQH